These 20 T cell receptor beta chains were all obtained from the same sample, sequenced in a study of blood T cell repertoires in COVID-19. Here immunoSEQ multiplex PCR was the method, and the copy in TCRdb shows in-frame clones only, minus some. The table records some 300,000 clones, approximately 90% of them present only once. Source material: peripheral blood. These receptors were obtained from a woman in her twenties or thirties who had recovered from COVID-19.

V gene TRBV7-6 combines with J gene TRBJ2-5, with TRBD2 identical over 7 bases. The CDR3 loop spans 14 amino acids. Germline loops: CDR1 SGHVS, CDR2 FNYEAQ. Trimming cost V 3 bases and J 2 bases; bases outside gene matches: 3. In DNA, the CDR3 is TGTGCCAGCAGCTTCGCGGGGGTACAAGAGACCCAGTACTTC. Protein: CASSFAGVQETQYF.

The chain carries TRBV27 and TRBJ1-5, with D possibly matching TRBD1 (5 bases). Looked up from germline, CDR1 is MNHEY and CDR2 is SMNVEV (reference sequence). This CDR3 contains 15 residues. The V end was cut by 3 bases, the J end by 6 bases, with 15 bases between. The CDR3 reads CASSLSPGLSQPQHF. Written as DNA, the CDR3 is TGTGCCAGCAGTTTGTCACCAGGGTTGAGTCAGCCCCAGCATTTT.

The rearrangement uses TRBV24-1 and TRBJ2-5; D is perhaps TRBD1 (5 bases). CDR1 and CDR2 (germline): KGHDR, SFDVKD. CDR3 size: 16 residues. Trimming pared 3 bases from V and 4 bases from J, leaving 17 bases between. Here the CDR3 DNA reads TGTGCCACCAGTGATCAGGGTCCCGATACGGGAGAGACCCAGTACTTC. Translation gives CATSDQGPDTGETQYF.

This clone has just one count. The chain combines TRBV14 with TRBJ2-3; possibly TRBD1 for D (6 bases). The V gene's germline CDR1 is SGHDN and CDR2 FVKESK. CDR3 length: 15 amino acids. With 4 bases removed from V and 3 bases from J, the gap between germline ends came to 14 bases. The CDR3 loop is CASSPPGTRTDTQYF. In nucleotides, the CDR3 is TGTGCCAGCAGCCCGCCCGGGACAAGGACAGATACGCAGTATTTT.

This clone occurred a few times. The J gene is TRBJ2-1, the V gene TRBV9; TRBD1 is a possible D gene (5 bases). Germline V gene data show CDR1 as SGDLS and CDR2 as YYNGEE. Trimming pared 3 bases from V and 3 bases from J, leaving 13 bases between. The length of the CDR3 is 15 residues. DNA of the CDR3: TGTGCCAGCAGCGGACAGCGCACCCTCTACAATGAGCAGTTCTTC. Translated, it gives CASSGQRTLYNEQFF.

This clone has only one observation. V gene TRBV4-1 combines with J gene TRBJ2-5, with unresolved D. The germline V gene has CDR1 MGHRA and CDR2 YSYEKL. There are 13 residues in the CDR3. V shed 5 bases and J shed 5 bases, with 12 bases lying between them. As DNA, the CDR3 is TGCGCCAGCAGCTCGACTGAGGTCGAGACCCAGTACTTC. This codes for CASSSTEVETQYF.

The chain employs TRBV7-2 and TRBJ2-7; D uncertain. V was clipped by 4 bases and J by 3 bases, with 7 bases between them. From germline, CDR1 is SGHTA and CDR2 FQGNSA. CDR3 length: 12 residues. The CDR3 DNA sequence: TGTGCCAGCAGCTCGCCCGGCTACGAGCAGTACTTC. Its translation is CASSSPGYEQYF.

The chain employs TRBV19 and TRBJ1-1, with D hard to call. Germline values: CDR1 LNHDA, CDR2 SQIVND (reference sequence). This CDR3 region has 11 residues. Trimming took 6 bases from V and 1 from J, leaving 3 bases between them. CDR3 sequence reads: CASRQNTEAFF. The CDR3 DNA reads TGTGCCAGTAGACAGAACACTGAAGCTTTCTTT.

The chain joins TRBV20-1 to TRBJ1-1; TRBD1 is a possible D gene (5 bases). CDR3 length: 10 residues. Germline loops: CDR1 DFQATT, CDR2 SNEGSKA (reference sequence). The CDR3 nucleotides are TGCAGCCCCAGGGCGTCTGAAGCTTTCTTT. Translated, it gives CSPRASEAFF.

The rearrangement links TRBV6-5 to TRBJ1-3; TRBD1 might be the D (5 bases). V lost 6 bases and J 4 bases, leaving 16 bases between the germline ends. This CDR3 contains 15 residues. Germline loops: CDR1 MNHEY, CDR2 SVGAGI. CDR3 in DNA: TGTGCCAGCAGGCCGGACCCAGGGCTGGGAAACACCATATATTTT. Translation: CASRPDPGLGNTIYF.

The chain employs TRBV18 and TRBJ1-2; no reliable D call. The CDR3 sequence is 14 residues long. Trimming took off 6 bases at V and 5 bases at J, with 16 bases between the two ends. CDR1 is KGHSH, CDR2 LQKENI, per germline. CDR3 nucleotides: TGTGCCAGCTCGCTCCAGTCTGGTGTATATGGCTACACCTTC. It is translated as CASSLQSGVYGYTF.

The rearrangement uses TRBV5-1 and TRBJ1-1, with D possibly being TRBD1 (6 bases). Germline loops: CDR1 SGHRS, CDR2 YFSETQ. This CDR3 is built from 14 residues. V lost 7 bases to trimming and J lost 0 bases, with 13 bases between them. CDR3 sequence reads: CASCPDRMNTEAFF. The CDR3 DNA follows: TGCGCCAGCTGCCCAGACAGGATGAACACTGAAGCTTTCTTT.

The CDR3 region has the DNA TGTGCCAGTAGTCCCTCCGGGACAGGGGAGACCCAGTACTTC. Translating gives CASSPSGTGETQYF. The chain recombines TRBV19 with TRBJ2-5, with 9 nucleotides matching TRBD1. The CDR3 loop spans 14 amino acids. J was trimmed by 5 bases and V by 5 bases; bases with no gene match: 6. Germline V CDR1 and CDR2: LNHDA, SQIVND (reference sequence).

This rearrangement joins TRBV2 to TRBJ2-6; D may be TRBD1 (6 bases). Germline V gene lookup returns CDR1 SNHLY and CDR2 FYNNEI. With 8 bases removed from V and 4 bases from J, the gap between germline ends came to 15 bases. The CDR3 runs 15 residues. CDR3 sequence: CASGPQGNGANVLTF. The CDR3 DNA follows: TGTGCCAGCGGCCCTCAGGGGAACGGGGCCAACGTCCTGACTTTC.

The J gene is TRBJ1-1, the V gene TRBV13; 11 bases line up with TRBD1. After removal of 6 bases from V and 5 bases from J, the junction contained 5 bases not matched to a gene. This CDR3 comprises 14 residues. Looked up from germline, CDR1 is PRHDT and CDR2 is FYEKMQ (reference sequence). The CDR3 DNA reads as TGTGCCAGCAGTGTGGGACAGGGGGGAACTGAAGCTTTCTTT. Protein sequence: CASSVGQGGTEAFF.

The V and J genes are TRBV7-9 and TRBJ2-2; TRBD1 agrees at 7 bases. The V and J ends lost 5 bases and 5 bases, in that order; junction bases with no gene match: 17. The CDR3 runs to 18 residues. Germline V gene sequence: CDR1 SEHNR, CDR2 FQNEAQ (reference sequence). The CDR3: CASSAPGDNRGGTGELFF. The DNA of the CDR3 is TGTGCCAGCAGCGCCCCGGGTGACAACAGGGGTGGAACCGGGGAGCTGTTTTTT.

A single count supports this clone. The chain employs TRBV27 and TRBJ1-1; D call uncertain. CDR1 MNHEY and CDR2 SMNVEV come from the germline V gene (reference sequence). Trimming pared 5 bases from V and 5 bases from J, leaving 12 bases between. The CDR3 has 13 amino acids. The CDR3 region is CASSETGGTEAFF. DNA of the CDR3: TGTGCCAGCAGTGAAACGGGAGGTACTGAAGCTTTCTTT.

The chain combines TRBV9 with TRBJ1-2; D remains ambiguous. V was cut by 3 bases and J by 4 bases, with 13 bases left in between. CDR1 and CDR2 (germline): SGDLS, YYNGEE. This CDR3 comprises 14 residues. The CDR3 spells CASSASSHTYGYTF. The CDR3 bases are TGTGCCAGCAGCGCTTCATCCCACACCTATGGCTACACCTTC.

V is TRBV15 and J is TRBJ2-7; D not certain. Germline V gene data show CDR1 as LNHNV and CDR2 as YYDKDF (reference sequence). V shed 5 bases and J shed 2 bases, with 13 bases lying between them. The CDR3 has 14 residues. CDR3 DNA: TGTGCCACCAGCCCAGAACGCGGTCCCTACGAGCAGTACTTC. Translating it yields CATSPERGPYEQYF.

The chain has TRBV5-5 and TRBJ1-1; D might be TRBD1 (5 bases). Per the germline V gene, CDR1 is SGHKS and CDR2 is YYEKEE (reference sequence). The CDR3 totals 13 residues. Trimming left V 0 bases short and J 4 bases short, with 7 bases between. The CDR3 DNA follows: TGTGCCAGCAGCTTGGGACAGCTCACTGAAGCTTTCTTT. Translating it yields CASSLGQLTEAFF.